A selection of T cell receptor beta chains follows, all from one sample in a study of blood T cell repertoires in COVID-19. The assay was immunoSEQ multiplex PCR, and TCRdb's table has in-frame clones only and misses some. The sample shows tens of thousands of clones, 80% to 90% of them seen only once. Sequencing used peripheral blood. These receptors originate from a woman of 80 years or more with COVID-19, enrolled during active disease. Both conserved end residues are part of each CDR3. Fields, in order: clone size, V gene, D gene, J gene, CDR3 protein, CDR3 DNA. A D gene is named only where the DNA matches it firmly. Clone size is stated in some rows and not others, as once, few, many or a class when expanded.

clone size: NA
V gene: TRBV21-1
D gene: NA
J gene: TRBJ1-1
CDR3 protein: CASSKNTDRGILVPMNTEAFF
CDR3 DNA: TGTGCCAGCAGCAAAAATACTGACAGGGGTATACTCGTTCCGATGAACACTGAAGCTTTCTTT

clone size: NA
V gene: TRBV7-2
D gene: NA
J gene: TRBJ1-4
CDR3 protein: CASSWGGTNEKLFF
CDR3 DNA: TGTGCCAGCAGCTGGGGGGGCACTAATGAAAAACTGTTTTTT

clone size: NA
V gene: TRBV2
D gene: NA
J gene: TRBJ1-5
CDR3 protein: CASRSEGVSNQPQHF
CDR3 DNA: TGTGCCAGCAGATCGGAAGGGGTCTCTAATCAGCCCCAGCATTTT

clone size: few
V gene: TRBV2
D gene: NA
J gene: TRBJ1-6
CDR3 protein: CASSELGRAPLHF
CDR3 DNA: TGTGCCAGCAGTGAATTGGGGAGGGCACCCCTCCACTTT

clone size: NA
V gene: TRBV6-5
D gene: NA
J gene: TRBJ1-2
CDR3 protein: CASSQNYGYTF
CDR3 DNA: TGTGCCAGCAGTCAGAACTATGGCTACACCTTC

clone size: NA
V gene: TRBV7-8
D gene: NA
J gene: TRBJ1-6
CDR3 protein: CASSLGQTNSPLHF
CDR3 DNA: TGTGCCAGCAGCTTAGGACAGACAAATTCACCCCTCCACTTT

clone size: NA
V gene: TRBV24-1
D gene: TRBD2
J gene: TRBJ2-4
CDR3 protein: CATSELLAMLAKNIQYF
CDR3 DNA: TGTGCCACCAGTGAATTACTAGCGATGCTAGCCAAAAACATTCAGTACTTC

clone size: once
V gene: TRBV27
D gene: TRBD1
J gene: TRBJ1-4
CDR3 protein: CATLPRSRGTREKLFF
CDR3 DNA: TGTGCCACGCTCCCTCGGTCCAGGGGGACTAGGGAAAAACTGTTTTTT

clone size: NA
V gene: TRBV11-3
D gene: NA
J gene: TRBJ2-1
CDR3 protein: CASSLVNTEQFF
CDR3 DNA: TGTGCCAGCAGCTTAGTTAACACCGAGCAGTTCTTC

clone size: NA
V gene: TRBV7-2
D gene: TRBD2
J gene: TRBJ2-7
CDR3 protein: CASSYLVLAGVYEQYF
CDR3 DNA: TGTGCCAGCAGCTACCTCGTCCTAGCGGGAGTCTACGAGCAGTACTTC

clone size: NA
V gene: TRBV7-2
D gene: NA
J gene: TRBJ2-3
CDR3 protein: CASSLVGEVNTQYF
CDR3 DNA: TGTGCCAGCAGCTTAGTGGGGGAGGTTAATACGCAGTATTTT

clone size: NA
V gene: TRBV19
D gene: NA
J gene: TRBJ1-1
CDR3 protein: CASSIVVNTEAFF
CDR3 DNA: TGTGCCAGTAGTATAGTTGTAAACACTGAAGCTTTCTTT

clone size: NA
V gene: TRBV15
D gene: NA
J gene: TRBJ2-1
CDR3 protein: CATSRDRGGWNEQFF
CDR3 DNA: TGTGCCACCAGCAGAGATCGTGGGGGGTGGAATGAGCAGTTCTTC

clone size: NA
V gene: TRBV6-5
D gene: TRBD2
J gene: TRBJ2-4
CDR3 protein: CASSYRASGTRNIQYF
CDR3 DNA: TGTGCCAGCAGTTACAGGGCTAGCGGGACGCGAAACATTCAGTACTTC

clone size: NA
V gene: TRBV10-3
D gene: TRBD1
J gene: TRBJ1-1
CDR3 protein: CAISEPWTGGFGSHTEAFF
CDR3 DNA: TGTGCCATCAGTGAGCCTTGGACAGGGGGCTTTGGGTCGCACACTGAAGCTTTCTTT

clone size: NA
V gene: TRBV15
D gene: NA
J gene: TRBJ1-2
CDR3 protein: CATSRDRGYGYTF
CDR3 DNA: TGTGCCACCAGCAGAGACAGGGGATATGGCTACACCTTC

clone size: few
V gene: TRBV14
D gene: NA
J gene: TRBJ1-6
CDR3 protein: CASSQDFQGTYNSPLHF
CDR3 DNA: TGTGCCAGCAGCCAAGATTTTCAGGGGACCTATAATTCACCCCTCCACTTT

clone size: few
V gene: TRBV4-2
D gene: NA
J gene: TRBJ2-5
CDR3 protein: CASSQQLGGLQETQYF
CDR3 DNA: TGTGCCAGCAGCCAACAACTAGGGGGTCTGCAAGAGACCCAGTACTTC

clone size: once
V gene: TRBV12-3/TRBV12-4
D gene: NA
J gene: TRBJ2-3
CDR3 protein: CASRFLATDTQYF
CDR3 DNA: TGTGCCAGCAGGTTCCTAGCGACAGATACGCAGTATTTT

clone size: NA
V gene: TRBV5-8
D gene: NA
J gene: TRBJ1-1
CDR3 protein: CASSTGLNTEAFF
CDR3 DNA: TGTGCCAGCAGCACGGGACTAAACACTGAAGCTTTCTTT

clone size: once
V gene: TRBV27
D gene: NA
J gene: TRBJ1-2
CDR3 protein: CASSWRANYGYTF
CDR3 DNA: TGTGCCAGCAGTTGGAGAGCTAACTATGGCTACACCTTC

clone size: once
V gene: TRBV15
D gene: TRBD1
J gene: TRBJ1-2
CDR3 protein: CATSRYGTAEGDGYTF
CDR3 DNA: TGTGCCACCAGCAGATACGGGACAGCAGAGGGAGACGGCTACACCTTC

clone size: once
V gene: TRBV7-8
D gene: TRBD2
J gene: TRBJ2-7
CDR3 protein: CASSLDIAGGRFEQYF
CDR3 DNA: TGTGCCAGCAGCTTAGACATAGCGGGAGGCCGGTTCGAGCAGTACTTC

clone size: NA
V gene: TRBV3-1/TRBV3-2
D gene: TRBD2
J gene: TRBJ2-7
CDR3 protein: CASSQRGAGEAGEQYF
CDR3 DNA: TGTGCCAGCAGCCAACGGGGAGCGGGAGAGGCTGGCGAGCAGTACTTC

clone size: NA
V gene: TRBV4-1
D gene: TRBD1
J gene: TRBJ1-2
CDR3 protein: CASSQAGTGGPPMSYTF
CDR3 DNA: TGCGCCAGCAGCCAAGCCGGGACAGGGGGCCCCCCCATGAGCTACACCTTC